This T cell receptor (beta chain) was sequenced during a study of CD8+CD57+ T cells in acquired aplastic anemia. The V gene's germline CDR1 is SQVTM and CDR2 ANQGSEA. V lost 3 bases and J 2 bases, leaving 19 bases between the germline ends. The CDR3 is made up of 16 amino acids. This clonotype was detected a few times. Genomic DNA constituted the template upon which TCR beta VDJ and CDR3 profiling was performed. A single record per CDR3 protein comes from TCRdb applying MiXCR to the reads. The data show about 180,000 distinct CDR3 sequences, with approximately 45% seen just once and 2.9% held by the top ten.

The sequenced sample consisted of sorted CD4+, CD8+, or CD8+CD57+ T cells (not recorded which) from PBMCs. V is TRBV29-1 and J is TRBJ1-2; a weak D match, TRBD1 (5 bases). The sequence came from a human donor in good health. The CDR3 nucleotides read TGCAGCGTTGAGGTTCGAGACAGTGGACGGAACTATGGCTACACCTTC. Translating gives CSVEVRDSGRNYGYTF. Combining the CDR3 with reference TRBV29-1 and TRBJ1-2 gives the whole variable domain SAVISQKPSRDICQRGTSLTIQCQVDSQVTMMFWYRQQPGQSLTLIATANQGSEATYESGFVIDKFPISRPNLTFSTLTVSNMSPEDSSIYLCSVEVRDSGRNYGYTFGSGTRLTVV.